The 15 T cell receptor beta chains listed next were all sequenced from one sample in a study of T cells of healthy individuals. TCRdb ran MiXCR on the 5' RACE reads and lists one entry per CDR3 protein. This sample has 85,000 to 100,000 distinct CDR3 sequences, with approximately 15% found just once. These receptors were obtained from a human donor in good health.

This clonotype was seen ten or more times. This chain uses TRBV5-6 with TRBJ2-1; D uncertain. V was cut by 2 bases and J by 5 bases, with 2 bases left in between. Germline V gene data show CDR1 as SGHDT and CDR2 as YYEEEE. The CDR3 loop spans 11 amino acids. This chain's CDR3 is CASSLHNEQFF. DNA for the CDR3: TGTGCCAGCAGCTTACACAATGAGCAGTTCTTC.

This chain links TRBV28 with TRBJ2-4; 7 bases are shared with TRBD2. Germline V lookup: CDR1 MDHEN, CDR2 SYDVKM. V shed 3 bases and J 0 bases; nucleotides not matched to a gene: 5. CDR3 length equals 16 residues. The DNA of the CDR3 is TGTGCCAGCAGTTTCCTAGCGGACCTAGCCAAAAACATTCAGTACTTC. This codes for CASSFLADLAKNIQYF.

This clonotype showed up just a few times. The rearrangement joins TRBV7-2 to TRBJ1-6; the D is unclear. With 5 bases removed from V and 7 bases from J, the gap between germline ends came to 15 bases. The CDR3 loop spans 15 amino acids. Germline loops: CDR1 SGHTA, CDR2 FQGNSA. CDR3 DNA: TGTGCCAGCAGCCCATTTAATGCGCTAAATTCACCCCTCCACTTT. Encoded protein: CASSPFNALNSPLHF.

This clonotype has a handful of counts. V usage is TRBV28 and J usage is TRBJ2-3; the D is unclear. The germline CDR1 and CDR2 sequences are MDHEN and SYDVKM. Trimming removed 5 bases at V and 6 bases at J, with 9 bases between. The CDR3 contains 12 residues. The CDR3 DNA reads TGTGCCAGCAGTCCCTCTTCCGATACGCAGTATTTT. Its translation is CASSPSSDTQYF.

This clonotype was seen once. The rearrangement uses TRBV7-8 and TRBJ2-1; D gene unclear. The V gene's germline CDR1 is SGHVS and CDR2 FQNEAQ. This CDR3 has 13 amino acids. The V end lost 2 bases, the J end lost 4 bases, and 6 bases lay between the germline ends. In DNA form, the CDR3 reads TGTGCCAGCAGCTTACAAACATACAATGAGCAGTTCTTC. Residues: CASSLQTYNEQFF.

The CDR3 spells CASSLGGQGPYEQYF. CDR3 nucleotides: TGTGCCAGCAGCTTAGGGGGACAGGGACCCTACGAGCAGTACTTC. The rearrangement uses TRBV7-9 and TRBJ2-7, with 9 bases lining up with TRBD1. From germline, CDR1 is SEHNR and CDR2 FQNEAQ (reference sequence). The CDR3 consists of 15 residues. Germline trimming cut 1 base from V and 2 bases from J; bases unmatched to any gene: 3.

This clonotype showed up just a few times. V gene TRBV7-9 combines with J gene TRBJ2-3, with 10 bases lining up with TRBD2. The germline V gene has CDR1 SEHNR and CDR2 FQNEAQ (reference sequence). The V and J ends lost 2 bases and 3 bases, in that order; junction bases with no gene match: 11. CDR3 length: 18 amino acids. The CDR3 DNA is TGTGCCAGCAGCTTAAGTAGCGGGAGGCGTAGTGGAACAGATACGCAGTATTTT. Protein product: CASSLSSGRRSGTDTQYF.

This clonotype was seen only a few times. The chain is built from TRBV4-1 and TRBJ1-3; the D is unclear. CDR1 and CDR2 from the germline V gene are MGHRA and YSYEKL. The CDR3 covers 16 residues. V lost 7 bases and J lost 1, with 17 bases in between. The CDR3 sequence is CASTPQSGKSGNTIYF. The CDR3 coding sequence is TGCGCCAGCACCCCCCAGTCGGGGAAATCTGGAAACACCATATATTTT.

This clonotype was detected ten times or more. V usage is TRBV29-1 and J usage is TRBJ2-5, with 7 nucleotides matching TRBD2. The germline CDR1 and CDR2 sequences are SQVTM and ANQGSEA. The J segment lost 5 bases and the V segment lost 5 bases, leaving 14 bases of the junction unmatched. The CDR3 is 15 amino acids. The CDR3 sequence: CSVREVPSGKETQYF. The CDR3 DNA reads TGCAGCGTTCGAGAGGTGCCTAGCGGCAAGGAGACCCAGTACTTC.

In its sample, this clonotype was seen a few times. CDR3 DNA: TGTGCCTGGGCCCGACAGCCGGGGGTCCCAGATACGCAGTATTTT. It encodes CAWARQPGVPDTQYF. The chain combines TRBV30 with TRBJ2-3, with D possibly TRBD2 on 6 matching bases. Trimming pared 5 bases from V and 4 bases from J, leaving 19 bases between. The CDR3 spans 15 residues. The V gene's germline CDR1 is GTSNPN and CDR2 SVGIG (reference sequence).

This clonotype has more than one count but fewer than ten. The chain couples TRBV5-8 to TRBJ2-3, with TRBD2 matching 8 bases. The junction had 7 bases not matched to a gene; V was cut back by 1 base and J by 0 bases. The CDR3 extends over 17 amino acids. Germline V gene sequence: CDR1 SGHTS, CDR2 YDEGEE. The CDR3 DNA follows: TGTGCCAGCAGCTTGAGTATAAGGACTAGCAGCACAGATACGCAGTATTTT. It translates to CASSLSIRTSSTDTQYF.

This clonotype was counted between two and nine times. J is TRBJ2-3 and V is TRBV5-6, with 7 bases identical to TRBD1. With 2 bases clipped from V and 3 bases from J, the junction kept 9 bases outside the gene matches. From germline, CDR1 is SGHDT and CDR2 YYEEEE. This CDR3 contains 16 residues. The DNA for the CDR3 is TGTGCCAGCAGCTTCAGCCGGGACAGCCTGACAGATACGCAGTATTTT. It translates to CASSFSRDSLTDTQYF.

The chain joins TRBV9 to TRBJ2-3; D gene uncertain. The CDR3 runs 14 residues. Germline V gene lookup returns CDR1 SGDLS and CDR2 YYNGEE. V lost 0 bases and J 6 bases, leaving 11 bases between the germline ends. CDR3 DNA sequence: TGTGCCAGCAGCGTAGGGACCTTTTCGGATACGCAGTATTTT. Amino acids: CASSVGTFSDTQYF.

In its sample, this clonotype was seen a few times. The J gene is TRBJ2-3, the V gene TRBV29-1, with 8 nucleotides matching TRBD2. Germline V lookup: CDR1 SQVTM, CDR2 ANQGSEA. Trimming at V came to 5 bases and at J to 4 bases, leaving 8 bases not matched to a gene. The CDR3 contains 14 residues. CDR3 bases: TGCAGCGTTCAACGGGAGGGCCCCGCAGATACGCAGTATTTT. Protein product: CSVQREGPADTQYF.

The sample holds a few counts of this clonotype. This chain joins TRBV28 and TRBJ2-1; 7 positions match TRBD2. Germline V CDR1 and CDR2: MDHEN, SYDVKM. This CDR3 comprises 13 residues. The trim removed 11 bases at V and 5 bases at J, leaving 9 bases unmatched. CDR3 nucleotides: TGTGCCCACTGGGGAGCGGGAAACAATGAGCAGTTCTTC. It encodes CAHWGAGNNEQFF.